The 20 T cell receptor beta chains in this list originate from one sample, sequenced in a study of graft-versus-host responses after intestinal transplantation. Antigens for these TCRs are unknown. TCRdb keeps only in-frame clones here, not all; method: immunoSEQ multiplex PCR. The sample has over 45,000 clones, roughly nine tenths seen once. Sample: unstimulated CD4+ T cells sorted from spleen or lymph node cells, taken before transplant. The receptors were sampled from a human donor who was the organ donor for an intestinal transplant.

The V call is TRBV5-5, the J call TRBJ2-5; 9 bases match TRBD1. V was pared by 4 bases and J by 5 bases, with 0 bases of the junction left unmatched. This CDR3 spans 12 amino acids. Per the germline V gene, CDR1 is SGHKS and CDR2 is YYEKEE (reference sequence). The CDR3 here is CASSGTGETQYF. CDR3 nucleotides: TGTGCCAGCAGCGGGACAGGGGAGACCCAGTACTTC. The full variable domain, its missing parts supplied by reference TRBV5-5 and TRBJ2-5, is DAGVTQSPTHLIKTRGQQVTLRCSPISGHKSVSWYQQVLGQGPQFIFQYYEKEERGRGNFPDRFSARQFPNYSSELNVNALLLGDSALYLCASSGTGETQYFGPGTRLLVL.

The CDR3 region has the DNA TGTGCCAGCACCGGACAGGGACAGAGCTCTGGAAACACCATATATTTT. Protein product: CASTGQGQSSGNTIYF. The gene calls are TRBV7-2 and TRBJ1-3; 8 nucleotides line up with TRBD1. There are 16 residues in the CDR3. CDR1 is SGHTA, CDR2 FQGNSA, per germline. V was clipped by 7 bases and J by 0 bases; unmatched bases: 8.

About this clone: Other DNA sequences of this sample code for an identical CDR3. This CDR3 is CASSQGTSGLLGTHTDTQYF. The CDR3 DNA sequence: TGTGCCAGCAGCCAAGGGACTAGCGGACTCCTTGGGACTCACACAGATACGCAGTATTTT. J is TRBJ2-3 and V is TRBV4-2; 10 bases match TRBD2. CDR3 length: 20 residues. Germline trimming cut 1 base from V and 2 bases from J; bases unmatched to any gene: 15. Germline CDR1 is LGHNA and CDR2 is YNFKEQ.

The V gene is TRBV28, the J gene TRBJ2-5, with 9 positions matching TRBD1. The DNA matches TRBJ2-7 better at its end, which makes the J call doubtful. The V gene's germline CDR1 is MDHEN and CDR2 SYDVKM. The CDR3 is made up of 13 amino acids. The CDR3 DNA is TGTGCCAGCAGTCCCGACAGGGGGAACGAGCAGTACTTC. Its translation: CASSPDRGNEQYF.

This clone appeared a few times. The chain recombines TRBV7-2 with TRBJ2-3; 10 bases fit TRBD2. V dropped 3 bases and J dropped 1; count of bases not matched to a gene: 7. Germline assignment: CDR1 SGHTA and CDR2 FQGNSA. The CDR3 has 17 amino acids. CDR3 protein: CASSLGIAGGGTDTQYF. In DNA form, the CDR3 reads TGTGCCAGCAGCTTGGGGATAGCGGGAGGCGGCACAGATACGCAGTATTTT.

J is TRBJ1-1 and V is TRBV28; 10 bases fit TRBD1. Germline V gives CDR1 MDHEN, CDR2 SYDVKM. The CDR3 sequence is 13 residues long. V dropped 6 bases and J dropped 3; count of bases not matched to a gene: 1. Written as DNA, the CDR3 is TGTGCCAGCAGGGGACAGGGGTACACTGAAGCTTTCTTT. Protein product: CASRGQGYTEAFF.

The chain joins TRBV7-9 to TRBJ2-5, with no clear D. The CDR3 loop spans 13 amino acids. CDR1 and CDR2 (germline): SEHNR, FQNEAQ (reference sequence). Trimming removed 2 bases from V and 5 bases from J, with 9 bases in between. For the CDR3, the DNA is TGTGCCAGCAGCTTACCCGCTACGGAGACCCAGTACTTC. Translation: CASSLPATETQYF.

This rearrangement joins TRBV7-2 to TRBJ1-5, with D perhaps TRBD1 (5 bases). Germline V gives CDR1 SGHTA, CDR2 FQGNSA. The CDR3 sequence is 14 residues long. With 1 base removed from V and 3 bases from J, the gap between germline ends came to 7 bases. The CDR3 DNA reads as TGTGCCAGCAGCTTAGACAGGTACAATCAGCCCCAGCATTTT. Amino acid sequence: CASSLDRYNQPQHF.

This sequence joins TRBV4-2 and TRBJ2-7, with 10 bases lining up with TRBD2. This CDR3 has 15 residues. V gave up 4 bases and J gave up 5 bases; unmatched junction bases: 8. CDR1 LGHNA and CDR2 YNFKEQ come from the germline V gene. The CDR3 DNA reads as TGTGCCAGCAGCCCTAGCGGGAGTGTAAGCCACGAGCAGTACTTC. This sequence encodes CASSPSGSVSHEQYF.

This clone has only a few counts. V and J are TRBV11-1 and TRBJ2-5; D gene ambiguous. Trimming shortened V by 3 bases and J by 1 base, and 9 bases separated the two germline ends. The CDR3 consists of 14 residues. Germline V gene data show CDR1 as SGHAT and CDR2 as FQDESV (reference sequence). CDR3 nucleotide sequence: TGTGCCAGCAGCTTGTCGCGGTCCCAAGAGACCCAGTACTTC. Amino acid sequence: CASSLSRSQETQYF. The full variable domain, completed using reference TRBV11-1 and TRBJ2-5, is EAEVAQSPRYKITEKSQAVAFWCDPISGHATLYWYRQILGQGPELLVQFQDESVVDDSQLPKDRFSAERLKGVDSTLKIQPAELGDSAMYLCASSLSRSQETQYFGPGTRLLVL.

The V call is TRBV29-1, the J call TRBJ2-1, with TRBD1 matching over 8 bases. V shed 7 bases, J shed 8 bases, and the junction held 4 bases outside the gene matches. The CDR3 contains 11 residues. The germline V gene encodes CDR1 SQVTM and CDR2 ANQGSEA. CDR3 region: CSAKQGDEQFF. Here the CDR3 DNA reads TGCAGCGCAAAACAGGGGGATGAGCAGTTCTTC.

This clone was observed a handful of times. V usage is TRBV7-8 and J usage is TRBJ1-2; perhaps TRBD1 as D (5 bases). Germline V CDR1 and CDR2: SGHVS, FQNEAQ. The length of the CDR3 is 14 residues. The V gene lost 5 bases and the J gene lost 1 base, with 11 bases spanning the gap. CDR3 coding DNA: TGTGCCAGCAGCGCAGGGCTTCTTAACTATGGCTACACCTTC. It translates to CASSAGLLNYGYTF.

The chain combines TRBV4-1 with TRBJ1-2; TRBD1 aligns across 9 bases. V trimming: 3 bases; J trimming: 8 bases; junction bases outside the gene matches: 10. Germline CDR1 reads MGHRA; CDR2 reads YSYEKL. The CDR3 is 15 amino acids. CDR3 region: CASSQSGQGGVGYTF. DNA of the CDR3: TGCGCCAGCAGCCAGTCGGGACAGGGAGGAGTAGGCTACACCTTC.

This rearrangement joins TRBV10-3 to TRBJ2-3, with D tentatively TRBD1 (6 bases). Germline assignment: CDR1 ENHRY and CDR2 SYGVKD. The CDR3 spans 14 residues. Trimming stripped 6 bases from V and 2 bases from J, with 12 bases between. CDR3 DNA sequence: TGTGCCATCAGGCCGACAGGTACCACAGATACGCAGTATTTT. Translated, it gives CAIRPTGTTDTQYF.

A single count supports this clone. The chain is built from TRBV5-4 and TRBJ1-4, with a possible D match to TRBD1 (5 bases). The germline V gene has CDR1 SGHNT and CDR2 YYREEE (reference sequence). The CDR3 length is 15 residues. Trimming removed 2 bases from V and 8 bases from J, with 16 bases in between. The CDR3 DNA sequence: TGTGCCAGCAGCTTAGGGGCCGGAGGAGGGGAAAAACTGTTTTTT. It codes for CASSLGAGGGEKLFF. The whole variable domain, filled in from reference TRBV5-4 and TRBJ1-4, reads ETGVTQSPTHLIKTRGQQVTLRCSSQSGHNTVSWYQQALGQGPQFIFQYYREEENGRGNFPPRFSGLQFPNYSSELNVNALELDDSALYLCASSLGAGGGEKLFFGSGTQLSVL.

The V and J genes are TRBV4-3 and TRBJ2-1; TRBD2 matches 10 bases. CDR1 LGHNA and CDR2 YSLEER come from the germline V gene. This CDR3 contains 16 residues. Losses at the gene ends were 4 bases for V and 0 bases for J; bases not matched to a gene: 3. The CDR3 protein is CASSPRTSGSYNEQFF. The CDR3 coding sequence is TGCGCCAGCAGCCCCCGGACTAGCGGCTCCTACAATGAGCAGTTCTTC.

The chain carries TRBV2 and TRBJ2-2; no clear D gene. The CDR3 runs to 15 residues. V gave up 5 bases and J gave up 0 bases, with 10 bases separating them. Germline-derived CDR1 and CDR2 are SNHLY and FYNNEI. As DNA, the CDR3 is TGTGCCAGCAGTCGATGGGCGCCGAACACCGGGGAGCTGTTTTTT. It yields the protein CASSRWAPNTGELFF. The full variable domain, with the rest looked up from reference TRBV2 and TRBJ2-2, is EPEVTQTPSHQVTQMGQEVILRCVPISNHLYFYWYRQILGQKVEFLVSFYNNEISEKSEIFDDQFSVERPDGSNFTLKIRSTKLEDSAMYFCASSRWAPNTGELFFGEGSRLTVL.

The gene calls are TRBV19 and TRBJ2-3; 7 bases line up with TRBD2. The germline CDR1 and CDR2 sequences are LNHDA and SQIVND (reference sequence). V lost 11 bases, J lost 2 bases, and 10 bases stayed unmatched. This CDR3 has 14 amino acids. Here the CDR3 DNA reads TGTGCCGGAAACGGGGCGGGGGACACAGATACGCAGTATTTT. Residues: CAGNGAGDTDTQYF. Combining the CDR3 with reference TRBV19 and TRBJ2-3 gives the whole variable domain DGGITQSPKYLFRKEGQNVTLSCEQNLNHDAMYWYRQDPGQGLRLIYYSQIVNDFQKGDIAEGYSVSREKKESFPLTVTSAQKNPTAFYLCAGNGAGDTDTQYFGPGTRLTVL.

The chain recombines TRBV4-1 with TRBJ1-1, with a possible D match to TRBD1 (6 bases). CDR1 and CDR2 from the germline V gene are MGHRA and YSYEKL. The CDR3 covers 16 residues. Trimming removed 0 bases at V and 1 base at J, with 12 bases between. CDR3: CASSQEGAGANTEAFF. CDR3 sequence (DNA): TGCGCCAGCAGCCAAGAGGGGGCAGGGGCGAACACTGAAGCTTTCTTT.

This clone was counted a few times. The V gene is TRBV4-1, the J gene TRBJ1-1; D might be TRBD1 (5 bases). V was pared by 1 base and J by 0 bases, with 12 bases between. Germline CDR1 MGHRA, CDR2 YSYEKL. CDR3 length equals 16 residues. CDR3 amino acids: CASSQVPGLLNTEAFF. The CDR3 nucleotides are TGCGCCAGCAGCCAAGTCCCGGGACTCCTGAACACTGAAGCTTTCTTT.